Below are 24 T cell receptor beta chains sequenced from a single sample in a study of T-cell reconstitution after alpha-beta-depleted transplantation in children. Preparing the TCRbeta library involved the use of unique molecular identifiers. MiXCR was run by TCRdb on the PCR reads, yielding one entry per CDR3 protein. The table lists around 78,000 distinct CDR3 sequences, roughly 13% of them singletons. The sequences come from PBMCs, mostly from graft donor cells, collected 180 days after TCRalphabeta/CD19-depleted stem cell transplant. The receptors derive from a male patient aged 2 to 9 who had a stem cell transplant for acute lymphoblastic leukemia, so the T cells may come from the graft donor.

The chain recombines TRBV4-3 with TRBJ2-4; TRBD2 matches at 7 bases. The length of the CDR3 is 16 residues. Germline CDR1 and CDR2: LGHNA and YSLEER. V shed 3 bases and J 10 bases; nucleotides not matched to a gene: 15. The CDR3 nucleotides read TGCGCCAGCAGCCAGGACCGCTGGCGGGGGAGGCGTATTCAGTACTTC. This translates into CASSQDRWRGRRIQYF.

Regarding this clonotype: No DNA is shown, since the ends of the CDR3 on it are uncertain; the CDR3 is the one TCRdb lists. The chain links TRBV7-6 to TRBJ2-7; TRBD2 is taken as the D call from the table, unchecked against the DNA. The CDR3 has 15 residues if both end residues are counted. CDR1 SGHVS and CDR2 FNYEAQ come from the germline V gene. This CDR3 is CASSFGSGWNYEQYF.

V and J are TRBV9 and TRBJ1-2, with TRBD1 matching over 8 bases. V was clipped by 2 bases and J by 8 bases; unmatched bases: 11. CDR1 and CDR2 (germline): SGDLS, YYNGEE. The CDR3 loop spans 15 amino acids. CDR3 amino acids: CASSVSPGGLLGYTF. DNA for the CDR3: TGTGCCAGCAGCGTTTCTCCAGGGGGCCTATTGGGCTACACCTTC.

This clonotype was seen more than once but under ten times. CDR3 region: CASSLDPVGYTF. CDR3 in DNA: TGTGCCAGCAGTTTAGACCCTGTGGGCTACACCTTC. The chain employs TRBV12-3 or TRBV12-4 and TRBJ1-2; no clear D. V gave up 1 base and J gave up 8 bases, with 8 bases separating them. CDR3 size: 12 residues.

The chain combines TRBV6-1 with TRBJ2-2; D gene uncertain. V lost 8 bases and J lost 4, with 14 bases in between. The CDR3 has 14 residues. Germline CDR1 and CDR2: MNHNS and SASEGT. The CDR3 spells CASGILGLTGELFF. CDR3 DNA: TGTGCCAGCGGCATTCTGGGTCTCACCGGGGAGCTGTTTTTT.

This clonotype has more than one count but fewer than ten. The V gene is TRBV7-8, the J gene TRBJ2-6; either TRBD1 or TRBD2 may supply D (5 bases each). The CDR3 is 20 amino acids. Trimming stripped 3 bases from V and 0 bases from J, with 21 bases between. Per germline, CDR1 SGHVS and CDR2 FQNEAQ. The DNA of the CDR3 is TGTGCCAGCAGCTTGGTTCGCCGGGGCAATGGCCGCTCTGGGGCCAACGTCCTGACTTTC. Its protein product is CASSLVRRGNGRSGANVLTF.

The chain couples TRBV4-3 to TRBJ2-2, with D tentatively TRBD1 (6 bases). The CDR3 loop spans 20 amino acids. Germline V CDR1 and CDR2: LGHNA, YSLEER. Trimming took off 1 base at V and 3 bases at J, with 24 bases between the two ends. The CDR3 DNA sequence: TGCGCCAGCAGCCAAGGACCCCACCTCCGACAGGACAAATACACCGGGGAGCTGTTTTTT. This sequence encodes CASSQGPHLRQDKYTGELFF.

This clonotype was observed a few times. The J gene is TRBJ2-7, the V gene TRBV7-8; a possible D gene is TRBD2 (5 bases). From germline, CDR1 is SGHVS and CDR2 FQNEAQ. There are 14 residues in the CDR3. V shed 5 bases and J shed 4 bases, with 15 bases lying between them. The CDR3 reads CASSTRAGGYEQYF. The DNA for the CDR3 is TGTGCCAGCAGCACCCGGGCGGGTGGATACGAGCAGTACTTC.

In its sample, this clonotype was seen a few times. This rearrangement joins TRBV7-2 to TRBJ2-7, with 9 bases aligning to TRBD1. The CDR3 spans 15 residues. Germline CDR1 and CDR2: SGHTA and FQGNSA. Trimming removed 1 base from V and 5 bases from J; junction bases left unmatched: 6. CDR3 DNA: TGTGCCAGCAGCTTAGACAGGGACAGGGCCCACGAGCAGTACTTC. This gives the protein CASSLDRDRAHEQYF.

The chain recombines TRBV5-1 with TRBJ2-1, with D possibly TRBD2 on 6 matching bases. The CDR3 extends over 15 amino acids. V was cut by 10 bases and J by 4 bases, with 21 bases left in between. Germline-derived CDR1 and CDR2 are SGHRS and YFSETQ. The CDR3 DNA reads as TGCGCCTGCGCCCCGGGGGTTGCGAGTTACAATGAGCAGTTCTTC. Translated, it gives CACAPGVASYNEQFF. Supplemented by reference TRBV5-1 and TRBJ2-1, the full variable domain reads KAGVTQTPRYLIKTRGQQVTLSCSPISGHRSVSWYQQTPGQGLQFLFEYFSETQRNKGNFPGRFSGRQFSNSRSEMNVSTLELGDSALYLCACAPGVASYNEQFFGPGTRLTVL.

This clonotype was detected ten times or more. The J gene is TRBJ2-3, the V gene TRBV20-1, with 8 bases identical to TRBD2. Looked up from germline, CDR1 is DFQATT and CDR2 is SNEGSKA (reference sequence). This CDR3 has 14 amino acids. Losses at the gene ends were 5 bases for V and 4 bases for J; bases not matched to a gene: 8. CDR3 DNA sequence: TGCAGTGCTGGTAGCGGGAAGGGCCCAGATACGCAGTATTTT. Its translation: CSAGSGKGPDTQYF.

This clonotype occurred a few times. Compared with germline, one end of the junction differs, possibly owing to a read error. The chain is built from TRBV7-3 and TRBJ2-2; D unresolved. CDR1 and CDR2 (germline): SGHTA, FQGTGA. CDR3 size: 13 residues. The CDR3 spells CASSLSSTRELFF. In DNA form, the CDR3 reads TGTGCCAGCAGCTTATCGTCCACCCGGGAGCTGTTTTTT.

CDR3 nucleotide sequence: TGTGCCAGCAGTTCAACCGCTAGCGGGGGGCAGAGGAATGAGCAGTTCTTC. Protein product: CASSSTASGGQRNEQFF. The V gene is TRBV12-3 or TRBV12-4, the J gene TRBJ2-1, with 11 bases identical to TRBD2. This CDR3 spans 17 amino acids. Germline trimming cut 4 bases from V and 7 bases from J; bases unmatched to any gene: 12.

The chain employs TRBV6-2 or TRBV6-3 and TRBJ2-1, with 9 bases aligning to TRBD1. There are 16 residues in the CDR3. Germline trimming cut 2 bases from V and 14 bases from J; bases unmatched to any gene: 16. The V gene's germline CDR1 is MNHEY and CDR2 SVGEGT. The CDR3 coding sequence is TGTGCCAGCAGTTACGGCTTCCCGGGACAGGGTCCGGGCGAGTTCTTC. It encodes CASSYGFPGQGPGEFF.

The sample holds a few counts of this clonotype. This sequence joins TRBV6-1 and TRBJ1-2; 10 bases match TRBD1. The CDR3 runs 14 residues. The germline gives CDR1 MNHNS, CDR2 SASEGT. The CDR3 region has the DNA TGTGTCTGTACGAGGTGGACAGGGGGGACTTCTGGCACCTTC. Translating gives CVCTRWTGGTSGTF.

In its sample, this clonotype was seen a few times. The rearrangement uses TRBV4-3 and TRBJ1-1; 9 nucleotides agree with TRBD1. CDR3 size: 17 residues. J lost 0 bases, V lost 0 bases, and 5 bases had no gene match. The germline V gene has CDR1 LGHNA and CDR2 YSLEER. The CDR3 is CASSQDDRGKMNTEAFF. The CDR3 nucleotides read TGCGCCAGCAGCCAAGATGACAGGGGGAAAATGAACACTGAAGCTTTCTTT.

The chain carries TRBV20-1 and TRBJ2-5, with TRBD1 identical over 8 bases. V lost 0 bases and J lost 5; bases outside the gene matches: 8. This CDR3 spans 15 amino acids. Germline values: CDR1 DFQATT, CDR2 SNEGSKA (reference sequence). The CDR3 sequence: CSARDRQGTRETQYF. CDR3 DNA: TGCAGTGCTAGAGACAGACAGGGGACAAGGGAGACCCAGTACTTC.

This clonotype was counted a few times. The chain carries TRBV25-1 and TRBJ1-1; no firm D call. The CDR3 loop spans 16 amino acids. V lost 3 bases and J 5 bases, leaving 19 bases between the germline ends. Germline V gives CDR1 MGHDK, CDR2 SYGVNS. The CDR3 reads CASSEAGPLYGTEAFF. The CDR3 region has the DNA TGTGCCAGCAGTGAGGCAGGACCCTTATACGGGACTGAAGCTTTCTTT.

This chain links TRBV20-1 with TRBJ2-7; maybe TRBD2 (5 bases). V was clipped by 7 bases and J by 7 bases, with 17 bases between them. The CDR3 runs 12 residues. CDR1 and CDR2 from the germline V gene are DFQATT and SNEGSKA (reference sequence). CDR3 sequence: CSDRGDSGEQYF. The CDR3 DNA follows: TGCAGTGACCGAGGAGATTCGGGGGAGCAGTACTTC.

The gene calls are TRBV18 and TRBJ1-1; no clear D gene. The CDR3 covers 13 residues. Trimming took off 5 bases at V and 2 bases at J, with 9 bases between the two ends. Germline V gene lookup returns CDR1 KGHSH and CDR2 LQKENI. CDR3 sequence reads: CASSWADNTEAFF. CDR3 bases: TGTGCCAGCTCATGGGCGGATAACACTGAAGCTTTCTTT.

The chain recombines TRBV5-1 with TRBJ1-1; the match to TRBD1 covers 9 bases. The germline gives CDR1 SGHRS, CDR2 YFSETQ. The CDR3 has 15 amino acids. The trim removed 3 bases at V and 3 bases at J, leaving 6 bases unmatched. CDR3 coding DNA: TGCGCCAGCAGCTGGGGACAGGGAATAGACACTGAAGCTTTCTTT. Translation gives CASSWGQGIDTEAFF.

This clonotype showed up many times. This rearrangement joins TRBV9 to TRBJ2-1; 10 bases are shared with TRBD2. J was trimmed by 4 bases and V by 0 bases; bases with no gene match: 4. Per germline, CDR1 SGDLS and CDR2 YYNGEE. This CDR3 spans 16 amino acids. CDR3: CASSVASGGLYNEQFF. The CDR3, as DNA: TGTGCCAGCAGCGTAGCTAGCGGGGGCCTTTACAATGAGCAGTTCTTC.

The chain is built from TRBV12-3 or TRBV12-4 and TRBJ1-3; 7 positions agree with TRBD1. This CDR3 comprises 15 residues. J lost 1 base, V lost 5 bases, and 5 bases had no gene match. The CDR3 DNA follows: TGTGCCAGCAGTCTGGGACAGTTTTCTGGAAACACCATATATTTT. The encoded protein is CASSLGQFSGNTIYF.

The chain has TRBV7-8 and TRBJ2-1, with 9 bases that match TRBD2. The CDR3 totals 16 residues. The trim removed 2 bases at V and 16 bases at J, leaving 18 bases unmatched. The V gene's germline CDR1 is SGHVS and CDR2 FQNEAQ. The DNA of the CDR3 is TGTGCCAGCAGCTTAAGTCCTAAAGCGGGAGGTTCCCCCCGATTCTTC. This codes for CASSLSPKAGGSPRFF.